This entry features one TCR beta chain sequence. Its antigen remains unknown. The sample comes from a study of OX40 agonist ivuxolimab in advanced cancers. The wider study: Patients receiving dose escalation had hepatocellular carcinoma, melanoma, renal cell or head and neck cancer. Findings of the study overall: Low clonal expansion, among the lowest seen, marked partial responders at 0.1-3.0 mg/kg. Antigen specificity was not determined for the expanded peripheral T cells.

Germline V lookup: CDR1 SGHRS, CDR2 YFSETQ. The V gene lost 0 bases and the J gene lost 2 bases, with 8 bases spanning the gap. The CDR3 sequence is 14 residues long. Measured with immunoSEQ multiplex PCR; TCRdb has only the in-frame clones, and not every one. The sample shows about 76,000 clones, around 89% of them seen only once. The receptor comes from an adult with an advanced solid tumor such as melanoma, head and neck, liver or kidney cancer. The sequencing here drew on CD4+ or CD8+ T cells sorted from blood, taken in a trial of the OX40 agonist ivuxolimab. This chain connects TRBV5-1 to TRBJ1-2; D is unclear. As DNA, the CDR3 is TGCGCCAGCAGCTTGGTTGCGGAGAACTATGGCTACACCTTC. Protein: CASSLVAENYGYTF.